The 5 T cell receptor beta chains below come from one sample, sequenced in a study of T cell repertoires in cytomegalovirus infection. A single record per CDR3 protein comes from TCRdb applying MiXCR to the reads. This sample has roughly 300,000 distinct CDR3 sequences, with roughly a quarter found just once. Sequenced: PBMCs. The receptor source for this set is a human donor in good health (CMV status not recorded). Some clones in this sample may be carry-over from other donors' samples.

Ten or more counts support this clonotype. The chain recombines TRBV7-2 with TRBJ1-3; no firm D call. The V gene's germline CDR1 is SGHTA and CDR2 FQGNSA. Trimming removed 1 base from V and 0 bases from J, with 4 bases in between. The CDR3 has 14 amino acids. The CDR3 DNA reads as TGTGCCAGCAGCTTAGAAGTCTCTGGAAACACCATATATTTT. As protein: CASSLEVSGNTIYF.

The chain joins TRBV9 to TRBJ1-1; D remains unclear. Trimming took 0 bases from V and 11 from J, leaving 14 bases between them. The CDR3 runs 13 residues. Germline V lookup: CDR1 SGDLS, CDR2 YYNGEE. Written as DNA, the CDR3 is TGTGCCAGCAGCGTAGAACAAAATAGTGAGGCTTTCTTT. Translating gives CASSVEQNSEAFF.

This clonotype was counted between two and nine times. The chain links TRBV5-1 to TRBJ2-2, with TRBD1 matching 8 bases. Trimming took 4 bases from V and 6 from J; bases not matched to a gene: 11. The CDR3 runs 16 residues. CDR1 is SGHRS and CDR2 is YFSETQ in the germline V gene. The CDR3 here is CASSPGQGLVAGELFF. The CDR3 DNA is TGCGCCAGCAGCCCAGGACAGGGTTTGGTTGCCGGGGAGCTGTTTTTT.

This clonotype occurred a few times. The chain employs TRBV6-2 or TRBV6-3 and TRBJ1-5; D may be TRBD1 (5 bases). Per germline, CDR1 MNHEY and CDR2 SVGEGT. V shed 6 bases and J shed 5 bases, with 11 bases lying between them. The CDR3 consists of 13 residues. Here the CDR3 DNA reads TGTGCCAGCAGCGGACATCACGATCAGCCCCAGCATTTT. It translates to CASSGHHDQPQHF.

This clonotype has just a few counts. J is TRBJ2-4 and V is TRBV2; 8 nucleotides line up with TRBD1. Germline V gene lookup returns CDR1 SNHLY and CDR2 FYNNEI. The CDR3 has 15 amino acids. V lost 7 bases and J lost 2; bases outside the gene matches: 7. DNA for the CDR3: TGTGCCAGCACCTCCGGACAGGGAACCAAAAACATTCAGTACTTC. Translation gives CASTSGQGTKNIQYF.